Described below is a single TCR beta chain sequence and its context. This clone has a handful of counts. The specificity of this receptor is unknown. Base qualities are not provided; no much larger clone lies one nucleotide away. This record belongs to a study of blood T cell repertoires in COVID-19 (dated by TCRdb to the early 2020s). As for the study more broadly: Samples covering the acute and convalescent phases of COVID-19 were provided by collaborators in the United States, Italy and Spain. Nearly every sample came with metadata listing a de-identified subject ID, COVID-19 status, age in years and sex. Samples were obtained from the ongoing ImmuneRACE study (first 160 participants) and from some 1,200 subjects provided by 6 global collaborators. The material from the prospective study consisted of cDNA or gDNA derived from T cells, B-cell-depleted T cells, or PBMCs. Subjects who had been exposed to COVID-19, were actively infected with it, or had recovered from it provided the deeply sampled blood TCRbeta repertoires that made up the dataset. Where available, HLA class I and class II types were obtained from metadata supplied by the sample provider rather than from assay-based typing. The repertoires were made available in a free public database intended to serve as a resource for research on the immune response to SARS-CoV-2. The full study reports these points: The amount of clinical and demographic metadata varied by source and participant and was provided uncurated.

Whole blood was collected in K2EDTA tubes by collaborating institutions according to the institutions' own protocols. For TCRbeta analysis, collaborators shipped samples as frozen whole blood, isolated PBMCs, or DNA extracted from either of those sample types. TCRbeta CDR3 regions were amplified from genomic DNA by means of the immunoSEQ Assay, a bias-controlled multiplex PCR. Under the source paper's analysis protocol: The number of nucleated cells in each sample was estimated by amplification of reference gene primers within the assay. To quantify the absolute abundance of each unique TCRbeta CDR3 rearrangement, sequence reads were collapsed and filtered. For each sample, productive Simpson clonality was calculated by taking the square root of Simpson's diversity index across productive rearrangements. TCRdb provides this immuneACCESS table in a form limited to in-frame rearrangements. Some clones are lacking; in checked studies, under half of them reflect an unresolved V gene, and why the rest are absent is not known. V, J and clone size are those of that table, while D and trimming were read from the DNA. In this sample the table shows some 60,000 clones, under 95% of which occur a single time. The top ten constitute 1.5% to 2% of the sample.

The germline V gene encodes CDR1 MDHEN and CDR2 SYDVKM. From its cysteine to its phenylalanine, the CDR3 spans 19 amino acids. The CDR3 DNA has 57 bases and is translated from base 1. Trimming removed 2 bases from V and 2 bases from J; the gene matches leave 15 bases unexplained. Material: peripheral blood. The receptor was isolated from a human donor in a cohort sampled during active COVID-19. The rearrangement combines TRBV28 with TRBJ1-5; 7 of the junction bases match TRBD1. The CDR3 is CASSLPDRDVGRGNQPQHF. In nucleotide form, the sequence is TGTGCCAGCAGTTTACCCGACAGGGATGTGGGTCGTGGCAATCAGCCCCAGCATTTT.